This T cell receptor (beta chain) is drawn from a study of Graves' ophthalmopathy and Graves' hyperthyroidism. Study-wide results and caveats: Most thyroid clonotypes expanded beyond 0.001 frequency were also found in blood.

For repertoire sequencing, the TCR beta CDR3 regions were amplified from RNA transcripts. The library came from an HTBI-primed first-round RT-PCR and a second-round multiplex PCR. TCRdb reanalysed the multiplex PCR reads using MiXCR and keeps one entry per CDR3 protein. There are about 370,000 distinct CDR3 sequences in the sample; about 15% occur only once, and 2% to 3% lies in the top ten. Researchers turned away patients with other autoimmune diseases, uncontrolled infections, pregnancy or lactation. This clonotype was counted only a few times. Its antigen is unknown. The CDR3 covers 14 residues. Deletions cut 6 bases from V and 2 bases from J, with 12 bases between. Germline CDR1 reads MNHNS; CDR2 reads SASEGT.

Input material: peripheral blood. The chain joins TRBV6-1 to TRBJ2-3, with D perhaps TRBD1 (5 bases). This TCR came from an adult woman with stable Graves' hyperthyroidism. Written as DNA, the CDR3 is TGTGCCAGCAGAAGATCAGGGCACACAGATACGCAGTATTTT. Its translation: CASRRSGHTDTQYF.